The clone carrying this T cell receptor beta chain was seen a handful of times. The target antigen is unknown. The data stem from a study of T cell repertoires in cytomegalovirus infection. Study details: As its CMV epitopes, the study selected recently identified HLA-C-restricted and well-studied HLA-B-restricted targets. Indicated by public TCR beta signatures were CMV infection and matching HLA type.

MiXCR, applied by TCRdb to the reads, yields one record per CDR3 protein. The repertoire holds about 830,000 distinct CDR3 sequences, with 30% to 35% as singletons. Study results and limitations: Totalled public TCR beta family frequency picked out people who carried CMV plus the relevant HLA.

The CDR3 covers 11 residues. With 5 bases removed from V and 6 bases from J, the gap between germline ends came to 7 bases. CDR1 is MNHNY, CDR2 SVGAGI, per germline (reference sequence). This TCR came from a human donor in good health (CMV status not recorded). Some clones in this sample may be carry-over from other donors' samples. This chain links TRBV6-6 with TRBJ2-5, with D unclear. This sample comprised cultured CD8+ T cells from PBMCs, obtained from culture after CMV antigen stimulation. The CDR3 DNA is TGTGCCAGCAGTATTTCCCAGACCCAGTACTTC. Translated, it gives CASSISQTQYF.